These T cell receptor beta chains were read from a single sample in a study of patients and donors after allogeneic stem cell transplantation. MiXCR, applied by TCRdb to the RT-PCR reads, yields one record per CDR3 protein. The table lists approximately 410,000 distinct CDR3 sequences, about a sixth of them singletons. The sample comprised blood, either unsorted or a sorted T cell fraction (not recorded which). The receptors were gathered from a human donor who was either an allogeneic HSCT recipient or a stem cell or donor lymphocyte infusion donor (not recorded which). It is not recorded whose cells these are; they may come from a transplant donor. Each CDR3 is given with its conserved first and last residue. Each record gives: clone size, V gene, D gene, J gene, CDR3 protein, CDR3 DNA. A D gene is named only where the DNA matches it firmly. Expanded clones are given a class, and other clones once, few, many or no size at all.

many	TRBV29-1	.	TRBJ2-3	CSVEVSRWGERTDTQYF	TGCAGCGTTGAAGTTTCCCGGTGGGGGGAGCGCACAGATACGCAGTATTTT
few	TRBV7-9	.	TRBJ2-5	CASSLTRGRETQYF	TGTGCCAGCAGCCTGACCCGGGGACGGGAGACCCAGTACTTC
few	TRBV11-1	TRBD2	TRBJ2-2	CASSFGMAGGPFRTGELFF	TGTGCCAGCAGCTTTGGGATGGCGGGGGGGCCTTTCCGCACCGGGGAGCTGTTTTTT
many	TRBV7-8	TRBD1	TRBJ2-3	CASSQGQGGTDTQYF	TGTGCCAGCAGCCAAGGACAGGGTGGCACAGATACGCAGTATTTT
many	TRBV15	TRBD1	TRBJ2-2	CATSRFDRETGELFF	TGTGCCACCAGCAGATTTGACAGGGAAACCGGGGAGCTGTTTTTT
.	TRBV29-1	.	TRBJ1-5	CSASFTTVGNQPQHF	TGCAGCGCCTCCTTTACGACGGTGGGCAATCAGCCCCAGCATTTT
few	TRBV27	TRBD1	TRBJ2-2	CASRDRNTGELFF	TGTGCCTCCCGGGACAGGAACACCGGGGAGCTGTTTTTT
.	TRBV12-3/TRBV12-4	.	TRBJ1-3	CASSLKEGHNTIYF	TGTGCCAGCAGTTTAAAGGAGGGGCACAACACCATATATTTT
.	TRBV7-2	.	TRBJ2-1	CASSLRRLHSYNEQFF	TGTGCCAGCAGCTTACGTAGACTCCACTCCTACAATGAGCAGTTCTTC
many	TRBV5-1	.	TRBJ2-4	CASSPWGSGKNIQYF	TGCGCCAGCAGCCCGTGGGGCAGTGGCAAAAACATTCAGTACTTC
.	TRBV19	.	TRBJ2-1	CASSINGQGSSYNEQFF	TGTGCCAGTAGTATAAACGGACAAGGTAGCTCCTACAATGAGCAGTTCTTC
few	TRBV7-9	TRBD1	TRBJ2-1	CASSLDWPGQGIYEQFF	TGTGCCAGCAGCTTAGATTGGCCGGGACAGGGGATCTATGAGCAGTTCTTC
few	TRBV3-1	TRBD1	TRBJ1-2	CASSRHSTGWNGYTF	TGTGCCAGCAGCCGACACTCGACAGGGTGGAATGGCTACACCTTC
many	TRBV29-1	.	TRBJ2-3	CSAYNPRTELTDTQYF	TGCAGCGCCTACAATCCCCGGACAGAGCTCACAGATACGCAGTATTTT
.	TRBV6-5	.	TRBJ2-5	CASSYFLATGTPMGTQYF	TGTGCCAGCAGTTACTTTTTAGCGACTGGGACCCCGATGGGGACCCAGTACTTC
few	TRBV24-1	TRBD2	TRBJ2-7	CATASGNAYEQYF	TGTGCCACCGCTAGCGGGAATGCCTACGAGCAGTACTTC
.	TRBV7-4	.	TRBJ1-2	CASTFKDPPDYGYTF	TGTGCCAGCACTTTCAAGGACCCTCCGGACTATGGCTACACCTTC
.	TRBV6-1	TRBD1	TRBJ2-1	CASRGQGRSYNEQFF	TGTGCCAGTCGGGGACAGGGTCGCTCCTACAATGAGCAGTTCTTC
.	TRBV6-2/TRBV6-3	.	TRBJ1-2	CASTLTSPLLGYTF	TGTGCCAGCACCCTGACGAGTCCCCTACTTGGCTACACCTTC
few	TRBV5-1	.	TRBJ1-2	CASSPTGMSVYGYTF	TGCGCCAGCAGCCCAACAGGGATGTCAGTCTATGGCTACACCTTC
few	TRBV18	.	TRBJ2-7	CASSPTGKLYEQYF	TGTGCCAGCTCACCGACAGGTAAATTGTACGAGCAGTACTTC
few	TRBV7-9	.	TRBJ2-7	CASSFSRDGSYEQYF	TGTGCCAGCAGCTTTTCAAGGGATGGTTCCTACGAGCAGTACTTC
.	TRBV5-4	TRBD1	TRBJ1-2	CASSLQGQGANGYTF	TGTGCCAGCAGTCTACAAGGACAGGGGGCGAACGGCTACACCTTC
few	TRBV10-3	.	TRBJ1-5	CAIRDRDVNQPQHF	TGTGCCATCAGAGATAGGGACGTCAATCAGCCCCAGCATTTT
.	TRBV5-8	.	TRBJ2-7	CASSLGRGMGYEQYF	TGTGCCAGCAGCCTTGGAAGAGGGATGGGGTACGAGCAGTACTTC
few	TRBV2	.	TRBJ2-7	CASQGNGFEQYF	TGTGCCAGCCAGGGTAATGGCTTCGAGCAGTACTTC
many	TRBV12-3/TRBV12-4	TRBD2	TRBJ2-1	CASSLAGGHNEQFF	TGTGCCAGCAGTTTAGCGGGAGGGCACAATGAGCAGTTCTTC
.	TRBV20-1	.	TRBJ2-2	CSARDFENTGELFF	TGCAGTGCTAGAGATTTCGAGAACACCGGGGAGCTGTTTTTT
.	TRBV19	.	TRBJ1-1	CASSRLTSNTEAFF	TGTGCCAGTAGTCGCCTGACGTCGAACACTGAAGCTTTCTTT
few	TRBV2	.	TRBJ2-7	CASSEGGRSYEQYF	TGTGCCAGCAGTGAGGGGGGGCGAAGCTACGAGCAGTACTTC
many	TRBV29-1	TRBD2	TRBJ2-7	CSVRGGIEQYF	TGCAGCGTTCGGGGGGGGATCGAGCAGTACTTC
many	TRBV5-5	.	TRBJ2-1	CASSGAVREKGNNEQFF	TGTGCCAGCAGCGGGGCTGTGAGGGAAAAGGGGAACAATGAGCAGTTCTTC
.	TRBV7-2	TRBD2	TRBJ2-2	CASSYRILADTGELFF	TGTGCCAGCAGCTACAGGATCCTAGCGGACACCGGGGAGCTGTTTTTT
.	TRBV24-1	TRBD1	TRBJ2-4	CATSDFITREGAKAKNIQYF	TGTGCCACCAGTGATTTTATAACAAGAGAGGGGGCGAAGGCCAAAAACATTCAGTACTTC
few	TRBV4-1	TRBD1	TRBJ2-4	CASSQVKGDRVRWDIQYF	TGCGCCAGCAGCCAAGTCAAGGGGGACAGGGTAAGGTGGGACATTCAGTACTTC
few	TRBV2	.	TRBJ2-3	CASRVVGADTQYF	TGTGCCAGCAGGGTAGTTGGGGCAGATACGCAGTATTTT
.	TRBV20-1	.	TRBJ1-5	CSARDSNSNQPQHF	TGCAGTGCTAGGGACAGTAATAGCAATCAGCCCCAGCATTTT
.	TRBV29-1	.	TRBJ1-1	CSVAVNTEAFF	TGCAGCGTAGCAGTAAACACTGAAGCTTTCTTT
.	TRBV27	.	TRBJ2-3	CASSLTGFGADTQYF	TGTGCCAGCAGTTTAACAGGGTTCGGGGCAGATACGCAGTATTTT
.	TRBV6-5	.	TRBJ1-2	CASSYHRGLEGYTF	TGTGCCAGCAGTTACCATCGAGGGTTAGAGGGCTACACCTTC
few	TRBV5-5	.	TRBJ2-4	CASSLVGARDIQYF	TGTGCCAGCAGCTTGGTGGGGGCGCGGGACATTCAGTACTTC
few	TRBV3-1	TRBD1	TRBJ1-4	CASSQWDRGPWSEKLFF	TGTGCCAGCAGCCAATGGGACAGGGGCCCATGGAGCGAAAAACTGTTTTTT
.	TRBV11-2	.	TRBJ2-7	CASSLVEGVIYEQYF	TGTGCCAGCAGCTTAGTGGAGGGGGTAATCTACGAGCAGTACTTC
many	TRBV12-3/TRBV12-4	.	TRBJ2-5	CASSFRLGPKTQYF	TGTGCCAGCAGTTTCCGACTAGGCCCGAAGACCCAGTACTTC
few	TRBV20-1	TRBD1	TRBJ1-6	CSARDLGQGDSPLHF	TGCAGTGCTAGAGATCTGGGACAGGGCGACTCACCCCTCCACTTT
few	TRBV5-1	.	TRBJ2-7	CASSLEGSGSYEQYF	TGCGCCAGCAGCTTGGAGGGTAGCGGATCCTACGAGCAGTACTTC
once	TRBV30	TRBD1	TRBJ2-1	CAWSVIGTAYNEQFF	TGTGCCTGGAGTGTAATCGGGACAGCCTACAATGAGCAGTTCTTC
.	TRBV11-2	.	TRBJ2-1	CASSLSRDGEQFF	TGTGCCAGCAGCTTATCGCGGGACGGTGAGCAGTTCTTC
.	TRBV19	TRBD2	TRBJ2-1	CASSRGLAGTYNEQFF	TGTGCCAGTAGTAGGGGACTAGCGGGCACCTACAATGAGCAGTTCTTC
.	TRBV6-1	TRBD2	TRBJ2-5	CASSRLAGRETQYF	TGTGCCAGCAGCCGATTAGCGGGAAGAGAGACCCAGTACTTC
few	TRBV20-1	.	TRBJ2-1	CSASPGTYSYNEQFF	TGCAGTGCTTCCCCCGGGACTTACTCCTACAATGAGCAGTTCTTC
many	TRBV12-3/TRBV12-4	.	TRBJ2-1	CASSGTREGPQFF	TGTGCCAGCAGCGGGACTCGGGAAGGACCTCAGTTCTTC
.	TRBV6-2/TRBV6-3	.	TRBJ2-1	CASSLIRSDEQFF	TGTGCCAGCAGCCTAATCCGAAGCGATGAGCAGTTCTTC